The subject of this entry is one T cell receptor (beta chain). The target antigen is unknown. The record originates from a study of shared clonotypes between healthy human individuals. Naive CD4+ cells were CD45RA-selected; the remaining cells were memory. CDR1 and CDR2 (germline): MRHNA, SNTAGT. The V and J ends lost 2 bases and 0 bases respectively, with 11 bases between them. This CDR3 comprises 15 residues. The assay used deep level. Each PCR replicate from the sorted subsets contained 200 to 250 ng DNA, which is tens of thousands of T cell genomes. The assay was immunoSEQ multiplex PCR, and TCRdb's table has in-frame clones only and misses some. The sample shows approximately 1.4 million clones, 98% of them seen only once. General study findings and limits: Donor clonotype sharing was expected to depend on sequencing depth.

The V gene is TRBV6-4, the J gene TRBJ2-7, with no clear D. The clonotype was recovered from a man under 40 in good health. Material: naive CD4+ T cells sorted from blood. Stated subset: CD45RA+ positively selected. The CDR3 sequence is CASSDGLLGSYEQYF. The CDR3 bases are TGTGCCAGCAGTGACGGCCTTTTGGGCTCCTACGAGCAGTACTTC.